The sample holds a few counts of the clone carrying this TCR beta chain. The target antigen is unknown. With iRepertoire HTBI primers and Arm-PCR of CDR3 regions, TCR beta libraries were built. Each CDR3 protein is one row after TCRdb ran MiXCR on the multiplex PCR reads. The data contain fewer than 550,000 distinct CDR3 sequences, about 17% of them singletons. This specimen belongs to a study of regulatory T cells in long-lasting Graves disease. Overall study findings and caveats: Preferential use of TRBV28, TRBJ1-2 and TRBJ2-5 was seen in persistent disease.

This sample's time point: newly diagnosed GD, antithyroid drugs for less than 3 months. The TCR library was prepared using RNA isolated from PBMCs. American Thyroid Association guidelines were used to diagnose Graves' disease. The germline gives CDR1 LNHDA, CDR2 SQIVND (reference sequence). CDR3 length equals 14 residues. Trimming took off 7 bases at V and 4 bases at J, with 16 bases between the two ends. In addition, the sample was reused for a study of T cells in Graves' hyperthyroidism and ophthalmopathy. From that report: Initially, a first-round RT-PCR of the TCR CDR3 employed the HTBI primer set. Ophthalmopathy onset followed model prediction by a median about six months.

The receptor was derived from a woman younger than 35 with Graves disease. The source material was peripheral blood mononuclear cells (PBMCs), sampled at new diagnosis, from a patient treated with antithyroid drugs. This sequence joins TRBV19 and TRBJ1-2; D is undetermined. CDR3 loop: CASIPTGGSYGYTF. The CDR3 DNA is TGTGCCAGTATCCCCACGGGAGGGAGCTATGGCTACACCTTC.